A single sample is the source of the 9 T cell receptor beta chains below, sequenced in a study of T cells after yellow fever vaccination (dated by TCRdb to the late 2010s). The intended sense of this specimen's treatment or condition label: live attenuated yellow fever vaccine strain. The protocol used for the library was 5' RACE. Sequencing used an Illumina HiSeq 2500. The raw public reads went through TCRdb reprocessing: fastp at Q25, MiXCR clone calling, in-frame beta chains kept. Rows with a matching CDR3 protein are joined into one entry that keeps the most common DNA and genes. Across this sample there are about 130,000 distinct CDR3 sequences, with approximately 6.6% seen only once. The ten top clones hold over 0.55% of the sample. The sequencing here drew on CD4+ T cells sorted from PBMCs, taken 10 days after the yellow fever booster vaccination. The origin of the receptors is a man aged 25 to 40 who received the YFV17D yellow fever vaccine.

In this sample, this clonotype turned up a few times. J is TRBJ2-5 and V is TRBV19, with 10 nucleotides matching TRBD1. The length of the CDR3 is 15 residues. J was trimmed by 4 bases and V by 8 bases; bases with no gene match: 10. CDR1 and CDR2 (germline): LNHDA, SQIVND (reference sequence). The CDR3 spells CASGLTGGLRETQYF. Written as DNA, the CDR3 is TGTGCCAGTGGGTTGACAGGGGGCTTACGAGAGACCCAGTACTTC.

This clonotype was seen only a few times. A junction end diverges from the germline sequence, so it may reflect a read error. The CDR3 is CCAMGTSGKDRGETQYF. Written as DNA, the CDR3 is TGCTGTGCTATGGGGACTAGCGGGAAAGACAGGGGAGAGACCCAGTACTTC. The gene calls are TRBV20-1 and TRBJ2-5; 13 bases fit TRBD2. This CDR3 region has 17 residues. CDR1 is DFQATT, CDR2 SNEGSKA, per germline (reference sequence).

There are many counts of this clonotype. V is TRBV2 and J is TRBJ1-2, with TRBD1 as a possible D gene (6 bases). V was clipped by 3 bases and J by 5 bases, with 10 bases between them. Germline V CDR1 and CDR2: SNHLY, FYNNEI. This CDR3 region has 13 residues. The CDR3 DNA reads as TGTGCCAGCAGTGACCAGGGGATGTATGGCTACACCTTC. Residues: CASSDQGMYGYTF.

This clonotype was counted at least ten times. The chain carries TRBV20-1 and TRBJ2-7; 10 positions agree with TRBD1. The CDR3 length is 14 residues. Trimming took 5 bases from V and 3 from J; bases not matched to a gene: 7. CDR1 is DFQATT and CDR2 is SNEGSKA in the germline V gene (reference sequence). Here the CDR3 reads CSALDRDRGYEQYF. Here the CDR3 DNA reads TGCAGTGCTCTAGACCGGGACAGGGGCTACGAGCAGTACTTC.

This clonotype was seen more than once but under ten times. The V call is TRBV6-2 or TRBV6-3, the J call TRBJ1-4, with D unresolved. The CDR3 runs to 14 residues. Germline CDR1 and CDR2: MNHEY and SVGEGT. The V gene lost 7 bases and the J gene lost 8 bases, with 17 bases spanning the gap. The CDR3 DNA sequence: TGTGCCAGCAAAAACTCCCGCCGGGGAGAAAAACTGTTTTTT. Protein sequence: CASKNSRRGEKLFF.

The chain combines TRBV6-5 with TRBJ2-7; D perhaps matches TRBD1 (6 bases). In germline, CDR1 is MNHEY, CDR2 SVGAGI. CDR3 size: 14 residues. V was pared by 0 bases and J by 1 base, with 7 bases between. CDR3 sequence reads: CASSYSDRSYEQYF. CDR3 sequence (DNA): TGTGCCAGCAGTTACTCGGACAGATCCTACGAGCAGTACTTC.

The J gene is TRBJ1-2, the V gene TRBV5-1, with 11 positions matching TRBD1. The ends lost 4 bases at V and 4 bases at J; junction bases unmatched: 6. In germline, CDR1 is SGHRS, CDR2 YFSETQ. The CDR3 is 15 amino acids. DNA of the CDR3: TGCGCCAGCAGCAACGATGGACAGGGGGCCTATGGCTACACCTTC. As protein: CASSNDGQGAYGYTF.

The chain combines TRBV15 with TRBJ2-7, with D possibly being TRBD1 (5 bases). Trimming stripped 0 bases from V and 2 bases from J, with 11 bases between. Germline loops: CDR1 LNHNV, CDR2 YYDKDF (reference sequence). This CDR3 has 15 residues. This chain's CDR3 is CATSRDWQGTYEQYF. For the CDR3, the DNA is TGTGCCACCAGCAGAGATTGGCAGGGAACCTACGAGCAGTACTTC.

The table lists this clonotype with many counts. The chain joins TRBV6-4 to TRBJ2-1, with TRBD1 identical over 12 bases. Germline assignment: CDR1 MRHNA and CDR2 SNTAGT. Trimming removed 8 bases from V and 8 bases from J; junction bases left unmatched: 7. The CDR3 sequence is 14 residues long. The CDR3 spells CASSTGTGGYEQFF. In DNA, the CDR3 is TGTGCCAGCTCAACCGGGACAGGGGGCTATGAGCAGTTCTTC.